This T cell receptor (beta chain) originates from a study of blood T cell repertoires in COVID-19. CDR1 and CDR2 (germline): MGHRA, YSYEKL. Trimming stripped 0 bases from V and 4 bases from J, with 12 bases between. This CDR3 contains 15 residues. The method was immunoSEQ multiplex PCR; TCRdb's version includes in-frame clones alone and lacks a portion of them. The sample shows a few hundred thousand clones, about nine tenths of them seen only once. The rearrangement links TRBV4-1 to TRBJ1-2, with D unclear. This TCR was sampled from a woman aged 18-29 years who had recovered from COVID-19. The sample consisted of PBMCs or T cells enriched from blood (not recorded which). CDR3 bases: TGCGCCAGCAGCCAAGAAAGAGGGCAGGTCTATGGCTACACCTTC. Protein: CASSQERGQVYGYTF.